The sequence of this T cell receptor (beta chain) was determined in a study of shared clonotypes between healthy human individuals. As for the study in general: Contributing individuals were a couple of females and a few males aged 18 to 49.

The study, taken as a whole, reports: Among donors, the sharing of clonotypes was expected to be influenced by sequencing depth. Apart from blood, nothing was sampled; tissue repertoires likely differ.

Positive CCR7 selection of CD45RO-negative cells yielded the naive CD8 cells, and terminally differentiated effector memory CD45RA+ cells were excluded. Trimming took 5 bases from V and 2 from J; bases not matched to a gene: 8. This CDR3 has 15 amino acids. Germline lookup yields CDR1 SGHVS and CDR2 FQNEAQ. In the authors' workflow: Junction-only immunoSEQ sequences carried no quality scores, so filtering differed. This table comes from immunoSEQ multiplex PCR, and its TCRdb copy is limited to in-frame clones, with some not included. Clonal size and the V and J genes are those of that table, whereas D and trimming came from the DNA. The repertoire consists of approximately 2,200,000 clones, with approximately 94% occurring once and the leading ten covering over 1.5%. Notes on this clone: Antigen specificity is unknown.

The receptor's source is a man aged 18 to 29 in good health. Some clones in this sample may be carry-over from other donors' samples. The specimen was naive CD8+ T cells from PBMCs. The chain employs TRBV7-8 and TRBJ2-5, with TRBD1 identical over 7 bases. The CDR3 here is CASSPRQGRQETQYF. The CDR3 bases are TGTGCCAGCAGCCCCAGACAGGGCCGACAAGAGACCCAGTACTTC.